The 24 T cell receptor beta chains reported below all come from one sample, sequenced in a study of TIL therapy for anti-PD-1-resistant metastatic lung cancer. The libraries were made with immunoSEQ v3. Clones were read by immunoSEQ multiplex PCR, and TCRdb kept only the in-frame ones, dropping some. The repertoire consists of 10,000 or so clones, with approximately 60% occurring once and the leading ten covering 9% to 15%. Regarding time point: pre-treatment sample, taken before nivolumab and TIL therapy. Tumor tissue came from excised metastases, mostly pleural nodules or supraclavicular lymph nodes. Here the sequenced sample was tumor tissue, taken at baseline. These receptors all come from a person between 25 and 79 years old with non-small cell lung cancer.

The V gene is TRBV13, the J gene TRBJ2-7; maybe TRBD2 (6 bases). CDR3 length: 15 residues. Germline V gene data show CDR1 as PRHDT and CDR2 as FYEKMQ (reference sequence). Between the trimmed V and J ends, which lost 8 bases and 1 base, there was a span of 18 bases. The CDR3 DNA reads TGTGCCAGCGAAGTTCTAGCGCGGGCATCCTACGAGCAGTACTTC. It specifies CASEVLARASYEQYF. Using reference TRBV13 and TRBJ2-7 for the parts outside the CDR3, the full variable domain is AAGVIQSPRHLIKEKRETATLKCYPIPRHDTVYWYQQGPGQDPQFLISFYEKMQSDKGSIPDRFSAQQFSDYHSELNMSSLELGDSALYFCASEVLARASYEQYFGPGTRLTVT.

The chain links TRBV11-3 to TRBJ2-7, with D perhaps matching TRBD2 (6 bases). The CDR3 is 14 residues long. The V gene's germline CDR1 is SGHNT and CDR2 YENEEA. The germline V and J ends were trimmed by 2 bases and 3 bases, with 11 bases remaining between them. The CDR3 DNA is TGTGCCAGCAGCTTAAGGCTAGCGAGCTACGAGCAGTACTTC. Translating it yields CASSLRLASYEQYF. Based on the CDR3 plus reference TRBV11-3 and TRBJ2-7, the full variable domain is EAGVVQSPRYKIIEKKQPVAFWCNPISGHNTLYWYLQNLGQGPELLIRYENEEAVDDSQLPKDRFSAERLKGVDSTLKIQPAELGDSAVYLCASSLRLASYEQYFGPGTRLTVT.

The chain links TRBV5-1 to TRBJ2-7; unclear D gene. The V and J ends lost 0 bases and 0 bases respectively, with 10 bases between them. Germline V gives CDR1 SGHRS, CDR2 YFSETQ. The CDR3 totals 15 residues. CDR3 DNA: TGCGCCAGCAGCTTGGAACCGAGATCCTCCTACGAGCAGTACTTC. It is translated as CASSLEPRSSYEQYF. Complete variable domain (other parts from reference TRBV5-1 and TRBJ2-7): KAGVTQTPRYLIKTRGQQVTLSCSPISGHRSVSWYQQTPGQGLQFLFEYFSETQRNKGNFPGRFSGRQFSNSRSEMNVSTLELGDSALYLCASSLEPRSSYEQYFGPGTRLTVT.

CDR3 nucleotide sequence: TGTGCCAGCTCACCATCGGCAACTAGCGGGGGGGAAGGAGATACGCAGTATTTT. This codes for CASSPSATSGGEGDTQYF. The chain has TRBV18 and TRBJ2-3; TRBD2 agrees at 13 bases. V dropped 2 bases and J dropped 5; count of bases not matched to a gene: 10. The germline V gene encodes CDR1 KGHSH and CDR2 LQKENI. The CDR3 has 18 amino acids.

This clone was seen a handful of times. V usage is TRBV10-3 and J usage is TRBJ2-7; 10 bases are shared with TRBD1. V gave up 6 bases and J gave up 2 bases; unmatched junction bases: 4. This CDR3 region has 14 residues. Germline CDR1 is ENHRY and CDR2 is SYGVKD. The CDR3 reads CAISGQGEAYEQYF. CDR3 DNA sequence: TGTGCCATCAGCGGACAGGGGGAAGCCTACGAGCAGTACTTC.

The V gene is TRBV11-2, the J gene TRBJ2-2; 12 bases match TRBD2. Trimming took 6 bases from V and 4 from J; bases not matched to a gene: 3. Per the germline V gene, CDR1 is SGHAT and CDR2 is FQNNGV. The CDR3 has 15 amino acids. In DNA form, the CDR3 reads TGTGCCAGCAGATCGGGACTAGCGGGCACCGGGGAGCTGTTTTTT. Protein sequence: CASRSGLAGTGELFF.

Written as DNA, the CDR3 is TGTGCCAGCAGTTTAGCGGGAGGGGAGACAGATACGCAGTATTTT. It codes for CASSLAGGETDTQYF. The chain recombines TRBV2 with TRBJ2-3; 11 nucleotides line up with TRBD2. This CDR3 has 15 residues. Looked up from germline, CDR1 is SNHLY and CDR2 is FYNNEI. Trimming removed 5 bases from V and 3 bases from J; junction bases left unmatched: 4.

This clone came up a few times. V and J are TRBV5-1 and TRBJ1-1; 8 bases match TRBD1. The V segment lost 4 bases and the J segment 1 base; nucleotides outside the gene matches: 3. Germline CDR1 and CDR2: SGHRS and YFSETQ. The CDR3 is 14 amino acids. The CDR3 region has the DNA TGCGCCAGCAGCGTCGGACAGGGGAACACTGAAGCTTTCTTT. Translated, it gives CASSVGQGNTEAFF.

The table lists this clone with a count of one. The chain joins TRBV2 to TRBJ1-1, with a possible D match to TRBD1 (5 bases). The V and J ends lost 6 bases and 5 bases respectively, with 13 bases between them. The CDR3 has 13 amino acids. Germline-derived CDR1 and CDR2 are SNHLY and FYNNEI. CDR3 DNA sequence: TGTGCCAGCAGCAGGGAACTGGAGACTGAAGCTTTCTTT. The encoded protein is CASSRELETEAFF.

The V gene is TRBV4-1, the J gene TRBJ1-5, with TRBD1 identical over 11 bases. The germline V gene encodes CDR1 MGHRA and CDR2 YSYEKL. The trim removed 1 base at V and 6 bases at J, leaving 5 bases unmatched. The CDR3 loop spans 16 amino acids. As DNA, the CDR3 is TGCGCCAGCAGCCAAGTGGGACAGGGGGGTGGTCAGCCCCAGCATTTT. It specifies CASSQVGQGGGQPQHF.

This clone was seen more than once but under ten times. The chain joins TRBV5-1 to TRBJ1-5; 8 positions match TRBD1. Germline V gene sequence: CDR1 SGHRS, CDR2 YFSETQ. CDR3 length equals 15 residues. V shed 1 base and J 5 bases; nucleotides not matched to a gene: 5. The CDR3 here is CASSLTGGKDQPQHF. The CDR3, as DNA: TGCGCCAGCAGCTTGACAGGGGGGAAGGATCAGCCCCAGCATTTT.

The rearrangement joins TRBV7-3 to TRBJ2-1, with 14 bases that match TRBD2. Germline assignment: CDR1 SGHTA and CDR2 FQGTGA. Losses at the gene ends were 5 bases for V and 9 bases for J; bases not matched to a gene: 15. This CDR3 is built from 18 residues. CDR3 bases: TGTGCCAGCAGCCTCAGGACTAGCGGGAGGTTCTTTACGAGTGAGCAGTTCTTC. Residues: CASSLRTSGRFFTSEQFF.

Comments on this clone: At one end, the junction sequence differs from germline, possibly due to a read error. This sequence joins TRBV12-5 and TRBJ2-3; TRBD1 might be the D (6 bases). This CDR3 spans 12 amino acids. CDR1 is LGHNT and CDR2 is FRNRAP in the germline V gene. CDR3 nucleotides: TGTGCTAGTGGTTCATCGACAGGTTGGGTAGTTTTT. This translates into CASGSSTGWVVF.

The J gene is TRBJ2-1, the V gene TRBV6-6; a possible D gene is TRBD1 (6 bases). Germline V lookup: CDR1 MNHNY, CDR2 SVGAGI (reference sequence). The CDR3 consists of 15 residues. Trimming cost V 6 bases and J 5 bases, with 17 bases left between them. CDR3 amino acids: CASRSGTLMNNEQFF. CDR3 sequence (DNA): TGTGCCAGCAGGTCCGGGACACTTATGAACAATGAGCAGTTCTTC.

V is TRBV19 and J is TRBJ1-3, with D possibly TRBD1 on 6 matching bases. The germline V gene encodes CDR1 LNHDA and CDR2 SQIVND (reference sequence). V lost 6 bases and J lost 0, with 12 bases in between. CDR3 size: 15 residues. The CDR3 spells CASSINRDSGNTIYF. The DNA for the CDR3 is TGTGCCAGTAGCATCAACAGGGACTCTGGAAACACCATATATTTT.

The chain combines TRBV5-1 with TRBJ2-3; no firm D call. The V end lost 0 bases, the J end lost 0 bases, and 11 bases lay between the germline ends. CDR1 SGHRS and CDR2 YFSETQ come from the germline V gene. The CDR3 extends over 16 amino acids. The CDR3: CASSLGYDPSTDTQYF. The CDR3, as DNA: TGCGCCAGCAGCTTGGGTTACGACCCTAGCACAGATACGCAGTATTTT.

The chain employs TRBV11-2 and TRBJ2-3; TRBD2 matches at 7 bases. From germline, CDR1 is SGHAT and CDR2 FQNNGV. J was trimmed by 2 bases and V by 1 base; bases with no gene match: 6. This CDR3 spans 16 amino acids. In nucleotides, the CDR3 is TGTGCCAGCAGCTTAGGAGGGGAGCGGGACACAGATACGCAGTATTTT. Protein sequence: CASSLGGERDTDTQYF.

Of note for this clone: Mismatch with germline at one junction end may stem from a read error. The same CDR3 can be traced to other DNA sequences in this sample. J is TRBJ2-1 and V is TRBV6-5; no definite D call. This CDR3 contains 15 residues. From germline, CDR1 is MNHEY and CDR2 SVGAGI. This CDR3 reads CASSYGFPSYNEQFF. In nucleotides, the CDR3 is TGCGCCAGCAGTTACGGGTTTCCCTCCTACAATGAGCAGTTCTTC.

The rearrangement joins TRBV5-1 to TRBJ2-7; D is unclear. Trimming stripped 0 bases from V and 2 bases from J, with 9 bases between. Germline V CDR1 and CDR2: SGHRS, YFSETQ. The CDR3 has 14 amino acids. The DNA of the CDR3 is TGCGCCAGCAGCTTGGAGTTGGGTACCTACGAGCAGTACTTC. Its protein product is CASSLELGTYEQYF. Full variable domain (rest looked up from reference TRBV5-1 and TRBJ2-7): KAGVTQTPRYLIKTRGQQVTLSCSPISGHRSVSWYQQTPGQGLQFLFEYFSETQRNKGNFPGRFSGRQFSNSRSEMNVSTLELGDSALYLCASSLELGTYEQYFGPGTRLTVT.

V gene TRBV5-1 combines with J gene TRBJ2-7, with a possible D match to TRBD1 (5 bases). This CDR3 is 12 amino acids long. The germline gives CDR1 SGHRS, CDR2 YFSETQ. Trimming left V 0 bases short and J 4 bases short, with 5 bases between. The CDR3 loop reads CASSLGQYEQYF. In DNA, the CDR3 is TGCGCCAGCAGCTTGGGACAGTACGAGCAGTACTTC.

This clone counts as medium-sized. V gene TRBV19 combines with J gene TRBJ1-5; TRBD1 matches 11 bases. This CDR3 spans 15 amino acids. Per the germline V gene, CDR1 is LNHDA and CDR2 is SQIVND (reference sequence). Trimming took 7 bases from V and 5 from J; bases not matched to a gene: 7. The CDR3 reads CASTQDRGLYQPQHF. CDR3 sequence (DNA): TGTGCCAGTACCCAGGACAGGGGGCTTTATCAGCCCCAGCATTTT. Full variable domain (remainder filled in from reference TRBV19 and TRBJ1-5): DGGITQSPKYLFRKEGQNVTLSCEQNLNHDAMYWYRQDPGQGLRLIYYSQIVNDFQKGDIAEGYSVSREKKESFPLTVTSAQKNPTAFYLCASTQDRGLYQPQHFGDGTRLSIL.

V usage is TRBV11-1 and J usage is TRBJ2-3; D ambiguous. The germline V and J ends were trimmed by 4 bases and 0 bases, with 2 bases remaining between them. This CDR3 is 12 amino acids long. Germline V gene data show CDR1 as SGHAT and CDR2 as FQDESV (reference sequence). The DNA for the CDR3 is TGTGCCAGCAGCTCCAGCACAGATACGCAGTATTTT. Its protein product is CASSSSTDTQYF.

V and J are TRBV6-6 and TRBJ1-1; D gene uncertain. V was shortened by 6 bases and J by 4 bases, with 6 bases between the two germline ends. The germline CDR1 and CDR2 sequences are MNHNY and SVGAGI (reference sequence). CDR3 length: 11 residues. CDR3: CASSLSTEAFF. The CDR3 DNA reads as TGTGCCAGCAGCCTTTCCACTGAAGCTTTCTTT.

This clone was observed a few times. V gene TRBV5-6 combines with J gene TRBJ2-3; D uncertain. CDR1 is SGHDT, CDR2 YYEEEE, per germline. Trimming removed 0 bases at V and 0 bases at J, with 8 bases between. The CDR3 covers 15 residues. The CDR3 reads CASSLVSYSTDTQYF. The CDR3 DNA follows: TGTGCCAGCAGCTTGGTTTCATACAGCACAGATACGCAGTATTTT. The whole variable domain, remainder taken from reference TRBV5-6 and TRBJ2-3, is DAGVTQSPTHLIKTRGQQVTLRCSPKSGHDTVSWYQQALGQGPQFIFQYYEEEERQRGNFPDRFSGHQFPNYSSELNVNALLLGDSALYLCASSLVSYSTDTQYFGPGTRLTVL.